Detailed here is one T cell receptor (beta chain). The data stem from a study of blood T cell repertoires in COVID-19. Study at large: Sites across the United States, Italy and Spain contributed samples from acute and convalescent COVID-19. T cells, B-cell-depleted T cells, or PBMCs supplied cDNA or gDNA.

With V trimmed by 7 bases and J by 4 bases, 10 bases remained unmatched. The length of the CDR3 is 15 residues. The germline V gene has CDR1 MDHEN and CDR2 SYDVKM. Original processing methods: How many nucleated cells were present was estimated from reference gene primer amplification. Some clones are missing from TCRdb's copy, which holds only in-frame ones; the method was immunoSEQ multiplex PCR. V, J and clone size reflect that table, while D and trimming were determined from the DNA. In the table there are some 200,000 clones, about 85% of which are singletons. The receptor was isolated from a man in his fifties who had recovered from COVID-19. Sequences were obtained from peripheral blood. The genes are TRBV28 and TRBJ2-3, with TRBD2 identical over 8 bases. CDR3: CASTTGGIRSDTQYF. CDR3 sequence (DNA): TGTGCCAGCACCACGGGGGGGATTCGGTCAGATACGCAGTATTTT.